The clone carrying this T cell receptor (beta chain) was seen just once. Its antigen remains unidentified. These data come from a study of vaccination effects on CD4 cells after COVID-19. Per the germline V gene, CDR1 is GTSNPN and CDR2 is SVGIG (reference sequence). The CDR3 extends over 14 amino acids. With 3 bases removed from V and 4 bases from J, the gap between germline ends came to 15 bases. Sequenced by immunoSEQ multiplex PCR; TCRdb stores in-frame clones only, minus some. The sample lists around 33,000 clones, roughly four fifths seen once, with less than 1.6% in the top ten. Prior to sequencing, the ViraFEST assay stimulated PBMC with viral peptide pools, which expanded the antigen-specific CD4+ T cells. Once cultured for roughly ten days, the cells underwent separation to obtain CD4+ T cells. All study participants received two doses of BNT162b2 or mRNA-1273 vaccine.

The rearrangement joins TRBV30 to TRBJ2-5; tentatively, D is TRBD2 (5 bases). Sample: CD4+ T cells from PBMCs cultured with HCoV-NL63 spike peptides, taken after COVID-19 vaccination. The TCR sequence derives from a human donor who received a COVID-19 vaccine. Some clones in this sample may be carry-over from other donors' samples. DNA of the CDR3: TGTGCCTGGAGCGCTGACGGCCGGGGAGAGACCCAGTACTTC. Encoded protein: CAWSADGRGETQYF. Based on the CDR3 plus reference TRBV30 and TRBJ2-5, the full variable domain is SQTIHQWPATLVQPVGSPLSLECTVEGTSNPNLYWYRQAAGRGLQLLFYSVGIGQISSEVPQNLSASRPQDRQFILSSKKLLLSDSGFYLCAWSADGRGETQYFGPGTRLLVL.